This T cell receptor (beta chain) was sequenced for a study of blood T cell repertoires in COVID-19. Across the study: Collection of acute and convalescent COVID-19 samples took place in the United States, Italy and Spain. The cDNA or gDNA used as material had been derived from T cells, B-cell-depleted T cells, or PBMCs.

The method was immunoSEQ multiplex PCR; TCRdb's version includes in-frame clones alone and lacks a portion of them. The sample has about 74,000 clones; around 87% are singletons. The ends were cut back, 3 bases at V and 5 bases at J, with 14 bases in the middle. The CDR3 contains 15 residues. The germline CDR1 and CDR2 sequences are LGHNA and YSLEER. This TCR derives from a woman aged 80 or over with active or convalescent COVID-19. The genes are TRBV4-3 and TRBJ2-1; the D gene is possibly TRBD1 (6 bases). The sample consisted of peripheral blood. CDR3 DNA sequence: TGCGCCAGCAGCCACACAGACAGGTACCACAATGAGCAGTTCTTC. Residues: CASSHTDRYHNEQFF.